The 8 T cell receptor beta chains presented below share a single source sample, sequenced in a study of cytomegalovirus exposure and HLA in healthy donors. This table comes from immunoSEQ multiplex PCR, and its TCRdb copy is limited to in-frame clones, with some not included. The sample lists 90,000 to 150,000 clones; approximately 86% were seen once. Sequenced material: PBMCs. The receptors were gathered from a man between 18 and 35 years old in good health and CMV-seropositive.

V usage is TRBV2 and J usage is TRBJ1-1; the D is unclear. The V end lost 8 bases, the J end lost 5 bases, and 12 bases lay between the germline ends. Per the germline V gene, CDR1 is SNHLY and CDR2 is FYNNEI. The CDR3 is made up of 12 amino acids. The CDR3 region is CASGRERTEAFF. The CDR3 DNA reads TGTGCCAGCGGGCGGGAGCGGACTGAAGCTTTCTTT.

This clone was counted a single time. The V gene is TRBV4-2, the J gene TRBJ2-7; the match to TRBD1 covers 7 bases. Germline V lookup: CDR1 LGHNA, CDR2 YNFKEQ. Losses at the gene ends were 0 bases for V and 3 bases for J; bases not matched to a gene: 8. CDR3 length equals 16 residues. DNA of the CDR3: TGTGCCAGCAGCCAAGAGGAAACGGGACAGTACTACGAGCAGTACTTC. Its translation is CASSQEETGQYYEQYF.

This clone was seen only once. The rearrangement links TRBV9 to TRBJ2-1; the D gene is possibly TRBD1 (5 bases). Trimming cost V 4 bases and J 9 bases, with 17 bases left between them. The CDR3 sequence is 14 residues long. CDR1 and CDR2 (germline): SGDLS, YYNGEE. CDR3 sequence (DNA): TGTGCCAGCAGCACCCGACCCAGGGATGCTGAGCAGTTCTTC. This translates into CASSTRPRDAEQFF.

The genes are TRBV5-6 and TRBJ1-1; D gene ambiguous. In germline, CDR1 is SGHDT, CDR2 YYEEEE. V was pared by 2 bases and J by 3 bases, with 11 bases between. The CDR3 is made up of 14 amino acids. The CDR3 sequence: CASSLIGRDTEAFF. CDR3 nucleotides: TGTGCCAGCAGCTTAATTGGGAGAGACACTGAAGCTTTCTTT.

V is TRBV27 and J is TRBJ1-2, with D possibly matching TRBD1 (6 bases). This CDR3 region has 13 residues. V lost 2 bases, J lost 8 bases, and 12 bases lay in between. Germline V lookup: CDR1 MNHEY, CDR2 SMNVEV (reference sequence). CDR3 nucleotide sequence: TGTGCCAGCAGTTTAAATACAGGGAGCGGCTACACCTTC. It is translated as CASSLNTGSGYTF.

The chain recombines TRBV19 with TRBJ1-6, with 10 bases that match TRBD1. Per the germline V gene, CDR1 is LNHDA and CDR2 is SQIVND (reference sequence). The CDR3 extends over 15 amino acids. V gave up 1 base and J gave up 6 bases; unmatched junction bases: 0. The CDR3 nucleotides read TGTGCCAGTAGTATAGGGGACAGGGGTAATTCACCCCTCCACTTT. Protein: CASSIGDRGNSPLHF.

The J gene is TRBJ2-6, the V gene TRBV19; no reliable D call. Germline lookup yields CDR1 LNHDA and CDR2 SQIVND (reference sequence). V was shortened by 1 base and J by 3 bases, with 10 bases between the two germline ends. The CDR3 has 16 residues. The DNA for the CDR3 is TGTGCCAGTAGTATAGCGGCACGAGGTGGGGCCAACGTCCTGACTTTC. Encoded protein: CASSIAARGGANVLTF. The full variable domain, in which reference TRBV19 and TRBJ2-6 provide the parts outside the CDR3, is DGGITQSPKYLFRKEGQNVTLSCEQNLNHDAMYWYRQDPGQGLRLIYYSQIVNDFQKGDIAEGYSVSREKKESFPLTVTSAQKNPTAFYLCASSIAARGGANVLTFGAGSRLTVL.

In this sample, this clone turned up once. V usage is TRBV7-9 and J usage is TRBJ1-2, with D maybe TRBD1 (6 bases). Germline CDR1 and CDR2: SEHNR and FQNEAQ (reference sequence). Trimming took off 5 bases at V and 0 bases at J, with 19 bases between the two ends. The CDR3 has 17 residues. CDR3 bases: TGTGCCAGCAGCCCAACCCCGACAGGAAAAGCTAACTATGGCTACACCTTC. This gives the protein CASSPTPTGKANYGYTF.